The present TCR beta chain was sequenced within a study of CD8+ T cells in alopecia areata (dated by TCRdb to 2017 to 2018). The study in broad terms: Treated patients were enrolled in an open-label pilot trial of oral tofacitinib, 5 to 10 mg twice daily, for moderate-to-severe alopecia areata. Tofacitinib was administered for 6 to 18 months, and 6 months of follow-up off drug were then conducted to assess delayed response and recurrence. For the treated patients, the SALT score, which quantifies what percentage of scalp surface area is affected, served as the measure of disease severity. The study used high-throughput TCRbeta sequencing to examine T cell clonal expansion in alopecia areata, in both the C3H/HeJ mouse model and human patients. In humans, TCRbeta sequencing was performed on scalp tissue and on sorted CD4+ and CD8+ peripheral blood T cells from healthy controls and from patients with patchy or totalis/universalis alopecia areata. Biopsies were taken from tofacitinib-treated patients at baseline and at 4 and 24 weeks of treatment, and a later scalp biopsy was taken in several of the tofacitinib-treated patients. Scalp clonality was compared among normal scalp (n=4), patchy alopecia areata scalp (n=8), and alopecia totalis/universalis scalp (n=8). RNA came from the PAXgene miRNA kit for fixed scalp, the miRNeasy kit for PBMCs, and the RNeasy kit for mouse skin. Amplification of TCRbeta CDR3 regions was done by immunoSEQ multiplex PCR using 35 Vbeta forward primers and 13 Jbeta reverse primers.

Of note for this clone: Its antigen remains undetermined. There are no base qualities to consult, and no much larger clone falls within one base.

Study-level results and caveats: TCR sequences shared between patients were less clear than in mice, possibly partly because of HLA diversity in the patient population. Resident alphabeta T cells in normal human skin are also sequenced, complicating scalp TCR repertoire analysis, unlike mouse skin dominated by gammadelta T cells. Many expanded lesional clones persisted in scalp and blood during tofacitinib treatment, which may partly explain relapse after stopping treatment. Because the treated cohort was small and had only one nonresponder, larger studies are needed to examine links between baseline CD8+ expansion and response. Higher clonality and more expanded CD8+ clones were observed in lesional scalp than in normal scalp, particularly in alopecia totalis/universalis, a finding suggestive of antigenic drive. With tofacitinib, both scalp clonality and the number of expanded CD8+ clones among the top 100 scalp clones went down significantly.

The library was built by means of the immunoSEQ multiplex PCR assay. RNA was extracted from all samples and reverse transcribed into cDNA as template for TCR sequencing. First-strand cDNA was synthesized using SuperScript III with a 2:1 mix of oligo-dT and random hexamers. A synthetic immune receptor repertoire was used to measure amplification bias, and any remaining bias was corrected computationally. In the paper's pipeline: Raw reads were preprocessed for error removal, and CDR3 was defined according to IMGT conventions as running from the conserved cysteine to phenylalanine. Clonality was computed by normalizing Shannon entropy by log2 of the number of productive unique TCRs and subtracting the result from 1. CD4 or CD8 identity of scalp clones was inferred by cross-referencing scalp TCRbeta sequences with sorted blood CD4 and CD8 repertoires. As stored in TCRdb, this immuneACCESS dataset retains in-frame rearrangements with V and J assigned. A fraction of the clones does not appear; measured against another copy, unresolved V genes explain less than half of the discrepancy, and the remainder lacks a known reason. That table gives V, J and clone size, and the DNA gave D and trimming. Present in this sample are more than 90,000 clones, roughly 58% of which were seen just once. The ten largest clones represent 25% to 35% of the sample.

Per the publication, the time point label means: four to five weeks on oral tofacitinib. The treatment or condition label, as the study defines it: oral pan-JAK inhibitor, 5-10 mg twice daily. Lesional scalp punch biopsies and peripheral blood were collected from alopecia areata patients. PBMCs were isolated by density centrifugation and stained for CD3, CD4 and CD8, and CD4+ and CD8+ T cells were sorted on a FACSAria. This clonotype was sampled from a human donor with alopecia areata. The specimen comprised CD8+ T cells sorted from blood, sampled at week 4, from a patient treated with tofacitinib.

The DNA sequence is given as TGTGCCAGCAGCTACTCCGGGGACAGAAATCAGCCCCAGCATTTT. The resulting protein is CASSYSGDRNQPQHF. The chain joins TRBV7-9 to TRBJ1-5, with 7 middle bases fitting TRBD1. CDR1 is given as SEHNR and CDR2 as FQNEAQ, both from the germline V gene (reference sequence). The CDR3 starts with the cysteine, ends with the phenylalanine, and has 15 residues. Only the CDR3 part of the read is kept: 45 bases, read in frame from the first base. After removal of 4 bases from V and 4 bases from J, the junction retains 7 bases not matched to a gene.